The TCR beta chain under discussion was sequenced for a study of response to subunit inactivated influenza vaccine. Each CDR3 protein gets one entry after TCRdb re-called the RT-PCR reads with MiXCR. The sample lists 300,000 to 350,000 distinct CDR3 sequences, around a fifth occurring once. This clonotype was detected only a few times. The antigen is not known. Study-wide results and limits: A suggestion made by the authors is that each seasonal influenza vaccination recruits few new T cells.

Material: PBMCs from blood, obtained less than 22 months after vaccination. The clonotype comes from a man aged 50 to 69 who received an inactivated influenza vaccine.

In DNA, the CDR3 is TGCAGTGCTAGAGTAGGGCACTTGAACACTGAAGCTTTCTTT. It codes for CSARVGHLNTEAFF. The gene calls are TRBV20-1 and TRBJ1-1; no reliable D call. Germline assignment: CDR1 DFQATT and CDR2 SNEGSKA (reference sequence). CDR3 length: 14 residues. Trimming left V 1 base short and J 0 bases short, with 9 bases between.